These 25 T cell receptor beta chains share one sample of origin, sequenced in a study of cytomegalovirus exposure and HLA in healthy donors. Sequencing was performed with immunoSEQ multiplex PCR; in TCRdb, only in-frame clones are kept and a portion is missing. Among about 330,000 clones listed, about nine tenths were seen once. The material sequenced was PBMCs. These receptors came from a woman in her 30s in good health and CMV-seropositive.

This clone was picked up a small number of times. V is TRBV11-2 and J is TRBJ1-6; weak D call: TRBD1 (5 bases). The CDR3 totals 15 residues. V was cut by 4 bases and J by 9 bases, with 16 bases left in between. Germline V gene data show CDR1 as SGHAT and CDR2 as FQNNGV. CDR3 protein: CASSSGLHEGSPLHF. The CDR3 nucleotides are TGTGCCAGCAGCTCGGGACTCCACGAGGGTTCACCCCTCCACTTT.

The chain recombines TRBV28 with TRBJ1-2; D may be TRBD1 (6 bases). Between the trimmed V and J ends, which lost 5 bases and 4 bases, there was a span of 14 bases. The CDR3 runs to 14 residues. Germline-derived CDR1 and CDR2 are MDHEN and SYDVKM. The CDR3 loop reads CASSPGGGPYGYTF. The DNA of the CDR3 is TGTGCCAGCAGTCCAGGAGGGGGACCCTATGGCTACACCTTC.

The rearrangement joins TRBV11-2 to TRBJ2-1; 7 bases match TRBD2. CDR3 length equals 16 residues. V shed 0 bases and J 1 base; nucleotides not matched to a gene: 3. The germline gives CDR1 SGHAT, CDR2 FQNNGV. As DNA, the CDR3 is TGTGCCAGCAGCTTAGACGGGAGGCTTTCCTACAATGAGCAGTTCTTC. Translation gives CASSLDGRLSYNEQFF.

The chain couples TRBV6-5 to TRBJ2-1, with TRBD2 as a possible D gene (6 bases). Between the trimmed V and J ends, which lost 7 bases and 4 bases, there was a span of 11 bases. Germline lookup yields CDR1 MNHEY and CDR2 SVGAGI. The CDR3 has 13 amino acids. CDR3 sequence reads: CASIPAGYNEQFF. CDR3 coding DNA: TGTGCCAGCATTCCCGCGGGGTACAATGAGCAGTTCTTC.

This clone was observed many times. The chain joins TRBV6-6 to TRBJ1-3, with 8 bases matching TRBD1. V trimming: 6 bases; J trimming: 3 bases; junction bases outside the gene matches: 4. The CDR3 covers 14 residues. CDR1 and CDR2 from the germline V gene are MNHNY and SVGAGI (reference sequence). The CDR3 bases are TGTGCCAGCAGGCAGGGGGCAGTTGGAAACACCATATATTTT. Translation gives CASRQGAVGNTIYF.

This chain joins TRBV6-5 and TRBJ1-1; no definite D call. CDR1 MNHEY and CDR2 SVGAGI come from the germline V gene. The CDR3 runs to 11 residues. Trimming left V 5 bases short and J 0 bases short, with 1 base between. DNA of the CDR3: TGTGCCAGCAGTATGAACACTGAAGCTTTCTTT. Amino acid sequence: CASSMNTEAFF.

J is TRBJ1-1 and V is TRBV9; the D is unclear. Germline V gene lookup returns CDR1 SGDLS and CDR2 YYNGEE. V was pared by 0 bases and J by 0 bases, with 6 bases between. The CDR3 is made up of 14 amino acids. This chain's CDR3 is CASSVEPVNTEAFF. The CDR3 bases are TGTGCCAGCAGCGTAGAACCAGTGAACACTGAAGCTTTCTTT.

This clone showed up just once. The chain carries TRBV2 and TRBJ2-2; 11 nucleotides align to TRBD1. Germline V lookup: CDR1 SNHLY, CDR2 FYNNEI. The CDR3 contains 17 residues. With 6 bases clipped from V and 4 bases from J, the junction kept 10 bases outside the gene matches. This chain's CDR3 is CASRSDRGLSITGELFF. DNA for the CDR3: TGTGCCAGCAGATCGGACAGGGGGCTTTCCATCACCGGGGAGCTGTTTTTT.

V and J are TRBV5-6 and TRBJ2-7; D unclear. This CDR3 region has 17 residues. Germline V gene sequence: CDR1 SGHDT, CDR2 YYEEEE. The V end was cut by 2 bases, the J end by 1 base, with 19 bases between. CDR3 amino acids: CASSFIGFSSVSYEQYF. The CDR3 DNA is TGTGCCAGCAGCTTTATCGGGTTCTCGTCTGTTTCCTACGAGCAGTACTTC.

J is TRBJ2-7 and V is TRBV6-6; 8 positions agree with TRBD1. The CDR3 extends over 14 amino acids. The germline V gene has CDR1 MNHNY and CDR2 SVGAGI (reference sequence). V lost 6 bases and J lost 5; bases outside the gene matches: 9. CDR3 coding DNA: TGTGCCAGCAGGAAGACAGGGGACGCCAACGAGCAGTACTTC. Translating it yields CASRKTGDANEQYF.

The CDR3 sequence: CASSQEAVGINYGYTF. As DNA, the CDR3 is TGCGCCAGCAGCCAAGAGGCTGTAGGGATCAACTATGGCTACACCTTC. The V and J genes are TRBV4-3 and TRBJ1-2, with D uncertain. Looked up from germline, CDR1 is LGHNA and CDR2 is YSLEER. CDR3 size: 16 residues. V was shortened by 0 bases and J by 2 bases, with 13 bases between the two germline ends.

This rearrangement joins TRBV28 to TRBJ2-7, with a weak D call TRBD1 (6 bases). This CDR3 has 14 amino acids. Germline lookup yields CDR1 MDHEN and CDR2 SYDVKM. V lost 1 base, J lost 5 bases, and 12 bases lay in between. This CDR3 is CASSLYQGSNEQYF. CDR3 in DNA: TGTGCCAGCAGTTTATATCAGGGGTCCAACGAGCAGTACTTC.

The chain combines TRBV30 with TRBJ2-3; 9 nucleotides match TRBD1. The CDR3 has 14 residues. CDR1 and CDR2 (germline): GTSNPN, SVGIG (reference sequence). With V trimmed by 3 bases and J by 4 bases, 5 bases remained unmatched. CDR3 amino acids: CAWSDRGFADTQYF. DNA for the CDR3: TGTGCCTGGAGCGACAGGGGGTTCGCAGATACGCAGTATTTT.

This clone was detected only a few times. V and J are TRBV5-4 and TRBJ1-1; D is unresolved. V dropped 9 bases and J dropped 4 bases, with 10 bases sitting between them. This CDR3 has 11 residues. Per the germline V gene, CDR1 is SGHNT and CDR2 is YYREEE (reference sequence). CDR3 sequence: CATSLGTEAFF. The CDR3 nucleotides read TGTGCCACCTCCCTGGGCACTGAAGCTTTCTTT.

In DNA form, the CDR3 reads TGTGCCAGCAGTTTAAGGGGTGGGAATGAAAAACTGTTTTTT. Its translation: CASSLRGGNEKLFF. The rearrangement links TRBV28 to TRBJ1-4; D possibly corresponds to TRBD1 (5 bases). CDR1 is MDHEN and CDR2 is SYDVKM in the germline V gene. The CDR3 loop spans 14 amino acids. Trimming stripped 2 bases from V and 5 bases from J, with 9 bases between.

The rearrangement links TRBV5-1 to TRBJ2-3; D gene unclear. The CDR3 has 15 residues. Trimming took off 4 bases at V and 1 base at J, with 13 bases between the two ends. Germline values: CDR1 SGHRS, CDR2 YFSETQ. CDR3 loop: CASSPRSYGTDTQYF. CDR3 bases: TGCGCCAGCAGCCCCAGGTCCTATGGCACAGATACGCAGTATTTT.

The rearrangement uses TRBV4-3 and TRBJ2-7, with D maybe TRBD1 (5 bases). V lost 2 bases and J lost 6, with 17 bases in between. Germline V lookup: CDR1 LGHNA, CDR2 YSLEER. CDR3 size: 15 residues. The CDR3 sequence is CASSQRRVEWVEQYF. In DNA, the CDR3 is TGCGCCAGCAGCCAACGCAGGGTAGAGTGGGTCGAGCAGTACTTC.

CDR3 residues: CASSPSHTRGYEQYF. CDR3 in DNA: TGTGCCAGCAGCCCTTCTCATACCAGGGGCTACGAGCAGTACTTC. V and J are TRBV5-6 and TRBJ2-7; TRBD1 might be the D (6 bases). Trimming shortened V by 4 bases and J by 3 bases, and 17 bases separated the two germline ends. From germline, CDR1 is SGHDT and CDR2 YYEEEE. CDR3 length: 15 amino acids.

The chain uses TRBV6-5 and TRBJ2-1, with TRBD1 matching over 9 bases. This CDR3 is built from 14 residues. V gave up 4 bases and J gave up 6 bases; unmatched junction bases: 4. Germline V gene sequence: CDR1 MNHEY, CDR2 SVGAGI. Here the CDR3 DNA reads TGTGCCAGCAGTTCGGGACAGGGAGGCAATGAGCAGTTCTTC. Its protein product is CASSSGQGGNEQFF.

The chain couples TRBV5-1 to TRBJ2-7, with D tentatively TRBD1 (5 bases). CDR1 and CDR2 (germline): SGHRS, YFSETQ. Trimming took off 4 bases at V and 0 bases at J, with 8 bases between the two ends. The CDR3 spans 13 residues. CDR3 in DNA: TGCGCCAGCAGCAGCAGGGTCTCCTACGAGCAGTACTTC. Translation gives CASSSRVSYEQYF.

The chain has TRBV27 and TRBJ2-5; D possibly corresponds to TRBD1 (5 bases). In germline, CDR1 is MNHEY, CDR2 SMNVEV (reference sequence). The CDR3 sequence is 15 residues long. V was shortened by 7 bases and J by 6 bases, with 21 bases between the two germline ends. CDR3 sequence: CASTDQGRDGKTQYF. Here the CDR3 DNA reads TGTGCCAGCACCGACCAGGGCAGGGATGGAAAGACCCAGTACTTC.

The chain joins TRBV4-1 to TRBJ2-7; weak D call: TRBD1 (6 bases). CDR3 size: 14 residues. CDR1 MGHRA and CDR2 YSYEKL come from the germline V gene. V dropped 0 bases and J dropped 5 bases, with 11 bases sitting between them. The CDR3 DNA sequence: TGCGCCAGCAGCCAAGAGGGCAGGGGAGACGAGCAGTACTTC. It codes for CASSQEGRGDEQYF.

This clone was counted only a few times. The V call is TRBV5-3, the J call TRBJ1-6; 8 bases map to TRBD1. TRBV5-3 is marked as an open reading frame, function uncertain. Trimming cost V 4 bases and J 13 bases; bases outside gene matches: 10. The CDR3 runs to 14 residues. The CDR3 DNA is TGTGCCAGAAGCAAGGGGACAGGCTTGCCTCCCCTCCACTTT. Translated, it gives CARSKGTGLPPLHF.

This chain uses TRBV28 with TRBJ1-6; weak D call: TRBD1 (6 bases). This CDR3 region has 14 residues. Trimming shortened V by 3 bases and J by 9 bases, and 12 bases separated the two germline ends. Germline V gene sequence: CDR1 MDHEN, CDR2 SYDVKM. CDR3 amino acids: CASSFRGGFSPLHF. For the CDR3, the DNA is TGTGCCAGCAGTTTTAGGGGGGGTTTTTCACCCCTCCACTTT. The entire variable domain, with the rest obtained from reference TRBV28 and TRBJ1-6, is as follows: DVKVTQSSRYLVKRTGEKVFLECVQDMDHENMFWYRQDPGLGLRLIYFSYDVKMKEKGDIPEGYSVSREKKERFSLILESASTNQTSMYLCASSFRGGFSPLHFGNGTRLTVT.

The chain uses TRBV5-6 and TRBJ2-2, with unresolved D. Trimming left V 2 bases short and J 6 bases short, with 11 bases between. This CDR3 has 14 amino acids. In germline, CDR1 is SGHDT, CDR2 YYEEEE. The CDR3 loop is CASSFPEVSGELFF. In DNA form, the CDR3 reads TGTGCCAGCAGCTTCCCTGAGGTATCCGGGGAGCTGTTTTTT.